These 4 T cell receptor beta chains share one sample of origin, sequenced in a study of blood T cell repertoires in COVID-19. Assay: immunoSEQ multiplex PCR; the TCRdb copy retains only in-frame clones and omits some. The sample yields about 64,000 clones, 90% seen once. Sequenced material: peripheral blood. The receptor source for this set is a woman aged 80 or older with active COVID-19.

This clone was recorded only once. The chain couples TRBV5-6 to TRBJ2-1; D is ambiguous. CDR3 length equals 12 residues. Germline CDR1 reads SGHDT; CDR2 reads YYEEEE. V was clipped by 2 bases and J by 7 bases, with 7 bases between them. The CDR3 DNA is TGTGCCAGCAGCTTCGATGAGAATGAGCAGTTCTTC. It encodes CASSFDENEQFF. Using reference TRBV5-6 and TRBJ2-1 for the parts outside the CDR3, the full variable domain is DAGVTQSPTHLIKTRGQQVTLRCSPKSGHDTVSWYQQALGQGPQFIFQYYEEEERQRGNFPDRFSGHQFPNYSSELNVNALLLGDSALYLCASSFDENEQFFGPGTRLTVL.

This chain joins TRBV27 and TRBJ1-4, with D possibly being TRBD1 (5 bases). The CDR3 loop spans 14 amino acids. CDR1 is MNHEY, CDR2 SMNVEV, per germline (reference sequence). V lost 7 bases and J 6 bases, leaving 15 bases between the germline ends. The CDR3 is CASTWGPKHEKLFF. The CDR3 coding sequence is TGTGCCAGCACCTGGGGCCCAAAACATGAAAAACTGTTTTTT. The entire variable domain, with the rest obtained from reference TRBV27 and TRBJ1-4, is as follows: EAQVTQNPRYLITVTGKKLTVTCSQNMNHEYMSWYRQDPGLGLRQIYYSMNVEVTDKGDVPEGYKVSRKEKRNFPLILESPSPNQTSLYFCASTWGPKHEKLFFGSGTQLSVL.

This clone was seen once. The chain is built from TRBV2 and TRBJ2-3; TRBD2 agrees at 12 bases. The CDR3 loop spans 15 amino acids. The trim removed 5 bases at V and 8 bases at J, leaving 8 bases unmatched. CDR1 is SNHLY and CDR2 is FYNNEI in the germline V gene. The CDR3 here is CASSLLAGGEGTQYF. The CDR3, as DNA: TGTGCCAGCAGTTTACTAGCGGGAGGAGAGGGTACGCAGTATTTT.

The chain carries TRBV6-1 and TRBJ2-2; TRBD2 matches at 7 bases. CDR3 size: 14 residues. V was clipped by 1 base and J by 7 bases; unmatched bases: 3. Per the germline V gene, CDR1 is MNHNS and CDR2 is SASEGT. In DNA, the CDR3 is TGTGCCAGCAGTGAAGGCGGGGGAGACGGGGAGCTGTTTTTT. As protein: CASSEGGGDGELFF.